The clone carrying this T cell receptor beta chain was picked up a small number of times. J lost 4 bases, V lost 2 bases, and 2 bases had no gene match. Germline loops: CDR1 LNHDA, CDR2 SQIVND (reference sequence). This CDR3 region has 15 residues. Under the authors' procedure: Amplification from reference gene primers served as the basis for estimated nucleated cell counts. Sequencing was performed with immunoSEQ multiplex PCR; in TCRdb, only in-frame clones are kept and a portion is missing. For V, J and clone size, that table is used; D and trimming come from the DNA. The sample carries some 150,000 clones, about 89% recorded once. The data derive from a study of blood T cell repertoires in COVID-19. About the study: From the United States, Italy and Spain came samples of acute and convalescent COVID-19. The analysed material was cDNA or gDNA that came from T cells, B-cell-depleted T cells, or PBMCs.

The TCR comes from a man between 50 and 59 years old with active COVID-19. Source material: peripheral blood. This chain links TRBV19 with TRBJ1-5, with 10 bases matching TRBD1. The CDR3 DNA sequence: TGTGCCAGTAGTATAAGACAGGGGGCTAATCAGCCCCAGCATTTT. This translates into CASSIRQGANQPQHF.